Listed here are 10 T cell receptor beta chains from one sample, sequenced in a study of CD8+CD57+ T cells in acquired aplastic anemia. Genomic DNA provided the template from which TCR beta VDJ and CDR3 profiles were obtained. From the reads, TCRdb called clonotypes with MiXCR, one entry per CDR3 protein. The sample lists a few hundred thousand distinct CDR3 sequences; roughly 50% were seen once. It was patients with CD8+CD57+ cell expansion by flow cytometry who were chosen for sequencing. Source material: sorted CD4+, CD8+, or CD8+CD57+ T cells (not recorded which) from PBMCs. The receptors derive from a human donor with aplastic anemia.

The CDR3 region is CAIGRSGEQYF. CDR3 in DNA: TGTGCCATCGGGAGGAGCGGCGAGCAGTACTTC. The chain combines TRBV10-3 with TRBJ2-7; D perhaps matches TRBD2 (6 bases). The CDR3 covers 11 residues. Trimming took 8 bases from V and 6 from J, leaving 11 bases between them. From germline, CDR1 is ENHRY and CDR2 SYGVKD.

This clonotype was picked up many times. The chain employs TRBV12-3 or TRBV12-4 and TRBJ1-6; D not resolved. The CDR3 sequence is 14 residues long. V gave up 3 bases and J gave up 1 base, with 4 bases separating them. The CDR3 region is CASSLDSYNSPLHF. As DNA, the CDR3 is TGTGCCAGCAGTTTGGATTCCTATAATTCACCCCTCCACTTT.

This clonotype was found many times. Relative to the germline gene, one junction end is altered; a read error may explain this. V is TRBV7-7 and J is TRBJ2-2; a weak D match, TRBD2 (7 bases). CDR3 length: 15 amino acids. CDR1 is SSHAT, CDR2 FNYEAQ, per germline (reference sequence). This CDR3 is CASSAGGPGTGELFF. DNA for the CDR3: TGTGCTAGCAGCGCCGGGGGGCCGGGCACCGGGGAGCTGTTTTTT.

Regarding this clonotype: An end of the junction differs from the germline gene, which may be a read error. The chain carries TRBV5-1 and TRBJ2-5; 7 positions agree with TRBD2. There are 10 residues in the CDR3. Germline loops: CDR1 SGHRS, CDR2 YFSETQ. Written as DNA, the CDR3 is TGCGCCAGCAGCTTGGGGGAGGGGAACTTC. It is translated as CASSLGEGNF.

Ten or more counts support this clonotype. The chain has TRBV7-2 and TRBJ1-4; D is perhaps TRBD1 (5 bases). The CDR3 totals 13 residues. Germline V gene data show CDR1 as SGHTA and CDR2 as FQGNSA. V dropped 1 base and J dropped 16 bases, with 16 bases sitting between them. As DNA, the CDR3 is TGTGCCAGCAGCTTAGACGACAGTAGAGAGGAGTTTTTT. It codes for CASSLDDSREEFF. Together with reference TRBV7-2 and TRBJ1-4, the CDR3 gives the full variable domain: GAGVSQSPSNKVTEKGKDVELRCDPISGHTALYWYRQSLGQGLEFLIYFQGNSAPDKSGLPSDRFSAERTGGSVSTLTIQRTQQEDSAVYLCASSLDDSREEFFGSGTQLSVL.

A remark on this clonotype: A much larger clonotype is one base distant, so this may be a read error. The chain couples TRBV25-1 to TRBJ1-2, with 7 bases matching TRBD1. This CDR3 contains 14 residues. Germline-derived CDR1 and CDR2 are MGHDK and SYGVNS. Losses at the gene ends were 5 bases for V and 2 bases for J; bases not matched to a gene: 5. The chain's CDR3 is CASSIRQGNYGYTF. CDR3 sequence (DNA): TGTGCCAGCAGTATCCGACAGGGAAACTATGGCTACACCTTC.

This clonotype was picked up a small number of times. The chain combines TRBV2 with TRBJ1-2; a weak D match, TRBD1 (6 bases). CDR3 length: 13 amino acids. V was trimmed by 7 bases and J by 4 bases, leaving 13 bases between them. Germline assignment: CDR1 SNHLY and CDR2 FYNNEI. The CDR3 coding sequence is TGTGCCAGCAAAGTTGGACAGCCCTATGGCTACACCTTC. It specifies CASKVGQPYGYTF.

This clonotype was seen at least ten times. This chain links TRBV2 with TRBJ2-7; TRBD1 matches at 7 bases. This CDR3 comprises 15 residues. From germline, CDR1 is SNHLY and CDR2 FYNNEI. V lost 8 bases, J lost 4 bases, and 14 bases stayed unmatched. CDR3 sequence reads: CASGAGYRGSYEQYF. Written as DNA, the CDR3 is TGTGCCAGCGGAGCAGGATACAGGGGCTCATACGAGCAGTACTTC.

The rearrangement uses TRBV20-1 and TRBJ1-2; D gene unclear. CDR3 length equals 10 residues. CDR1 and CDR2 (germline): DFQATT, SNEGSKA (reference sequence). The germline V and J ends were trimmed by 6 bases and 0 bases, with 2 bases remaining between them. As DNA, the CDR3 is TGCAGTGCAGCTAACTATGGCTACACCTTC. The encoded protein is CSAANYGYTF.

This clonotype was seen ten or more times. The rearrangement uses TRBV5-4 and TRBJ2-2, with 9 bases that match TRBD2. V trimming: 4 bases; J trimming: 5 bases; junction bases outside the gene matches: 9. Per the germline V gene, CDR1 is SGHNT and CDR2 is YYREEE (reference sequence). This CDR3 region has 16 residues. CDR3 sequence (DNA): TGTGCCAGCAGCCTACCCGGGACTAGCAGAACCGGGGAGCTGTTTTTT. Its translation is CASSLPGTSRTGELFF.